The 15 T cell receptor gamma chains reported below all come from one sample, sequenced in a study of γδ T cells in repeated Plasmodium falciparum infection. TCRdb re-called clones from the multiplex PCR reads via CATT. Of 14,000 or so gamma-chain clones in the sample, approximately 1.5% were seen once. Flow sorting of PBMC yielded separate Vgamma9/Vdelta2+ and Vdelta2-negative gammadelta T cell populations for bulk repertoire analysis. The source material was gamma-delta T cells from blood. The receptors were sampled from a pool of human donors (malaria-infected and uninfected, not separated).

This clone was seen ten or more times. A read error is the likely source, as a far larger clone sits one nucleotide away. Other DNA variants within this sample encode the same CDR3. This CDR3 reads CALWEVQDYYKKLF. The CDR3 DNA sequence: TGTGCCCTGTGGGAGGTGCAGGATTATTATAAGAAACTCTTT. V usage is TRGV9 and J usage is TRGJ1 or TRGJ2. The J gene was missing in TCRdb and was found by matching the end of the DNA to germline. Germline CDR1 GITISATS, CDR2 ISYDGTV (reference sequence). The length of the CDR3 is 14 residues.

About this clone itself: With a far larger clone one base away, a read error is the likely cause. For the V gene the call is TRGV4; the J gene has no call. The germline gives CDR1 EGSTGY, CDR2 YDSYTSSV. This CDR3 contains 12 residues. CDR3 protein: CATWDGRYKKLF. The CDR3 nucleotides are TGTGCCACCTGGGATGGGCGGTATAAGAAGCTCTTT.

Notes on this clone: The protein held in TCRdb is that of a much larger clone and does not match this DNA's translation at residue 7, likely because of a read error; the protein shown is translated from the DNA. V and J are TRGV9 and TRGJP. TCRdb supplies no J gene; here it was assigned by aligning the nucleotide sequence to germline. This CDR3 spans 18 amino acids. V was pared by 3 bases and J by 4 bases, with 9 bases of the junction left unmatched. Germline values: CDR1 GITISATS, CDR2 ISYDGTV (reference sequence). The CDR3 is CALWESDPQELGKKIKVF. The CDR3 bases are TGTGCCTTGTGGGAGTCCGACCCTCAAGAGTTGGGCAAAAAAATCAAGGTATTT.

This clone has more than one count but fewer than ten. A read error likely explains why the TCRdb protein, taken from a much larger clone, differs from this DNA's translation at residue 9; the protein shown is translated from the DNA. The chain uses TRGV3 and TRGJ1 or TRGJ2. The CDR3 totals 13 residues. CDR1 is VTNTFY, CDR2 YDVSTARD, per germline (reference sequence). V trimming: 0 bases; J trimming: 8 bases; junction bases outside the gene matches: 7. The chain's CDR3 is CATWDRPGHKKLF. CDR3 in DNA: TGTGCCACCTGGGACAGGCCGGGGCATAAGAAACTCTTT.

This clone was counted a few times. A much larger clone differs from this one at a single base, so this may be a read error. The DNA is omitted, as the CDR3 cannot be located on it reliably, and the CDR3 follows TCRdb's listing. The V gene was identified as TRGV2, while no J gene was called. Germline V lookup: CDR1 EGSNGY, CDR2 YDSYNSKV. Ends included, the CDR3 has 32 residues. The CDR3 spells CATWDGQRGERNSLAVEQHLLSQVSIGRIQHF.

At least ten counts were recorded for this clone. Germline and junction disagree at one end, which may indicate a read error. The chain carries TRGV9 and TRGJP. As TCRdb names no J gene, one was assigned here on the basis of a DNA match to germline. The CDR3 consists of 16 residues. Germline V gene lookup returns CDR1 GITISATS and CDR2 ISYDGTV (reference sequence). The CDR3 sequence: CALWEVQKMGEKIKVF. The CDR3 nucleotides are TGTGCCTTGTGGGAGGTGCAAAAGATGGGCGAAAAAATCAAGGTATTT.

This clone was observed a handful of times. It may be a read error: a sequence one base away is much more abundant. This rearrangement joins TRGV2 to TRGJ1 or TRGJ2. Germline V CDR1 and CDR2: EGSNGY, YDSYNSKV. This CDR3 contains 15 residues. CDR3 bases: TGTGCCACCTGGGACGGGCCCATACGATATTATGAGAAACTCTTT. It is translated as CATWDGPIRYYEKLF.

Points on this clone: TCRdb assigns this DNA the protein of a much larger clone, which departs from its translation at residue 10; this likely reflects a read error, and the protein shown comes from translating the DNA. The chain is built from TRGV9 and TRGJ1 or TRGJ2. TCRdb gives no J gene; it was assigned here by matching the DNA to germline. This CDR3 is 15 amino acids long. V lost 4 bases, J lost 6 bases, and 15 bases stayed unmatched. CDR1 and CDR2 (germline): GITISATS, ISYDGTV (reference sequence). The CDR3 spells CALWEYGVLCYKKLF. Here the CDR3 DNA reads TGTGCCTTGTGGGAATATGGTGTGCTTTGTTATAAGAAACTCTTT.

This clone was counted only a few times. TCRdb records a much larger clone's protein for this DNA, with a difference at residue 9 that likely arises from a read error; the protein given is the translation of the DNA. No call exists for the J gene, whereas the V gene is TRGV9. CDR1 and CDR2 from the germline V gene are GITISATS and ISYDGTV (reference sequence). The CDR3 is 11 residues long. CDR3: CALWELYKELF. The CDR3 DNA sequence: TGTGCCTTGTGGGAGCTTTATAAGGAACTCTTT.

In its sample, this clone was seen many times. A far larger clone is off by one base, so a read error is likely. This chain uses TRGV4 with TRGJ1 or TRGJ2. There are 11 residues in the CDR3. Germline V gene lookup returns CDR1 EGSTGY and CDR2 YDSYTSSV. The CDR3 region has the DNA TGTGCCACCTGGGATGGGCTGAAGAGACTCTTT. Translation gives CATWDGLKRLF.

This clone has a count of ten or more. A read error likely explains this, since a far larger clone differs by one base. V gene TRGV8 combines with J gene TRGJP2. The J gene was missing in TCRdb and was found by matching the end of the DNA to germline. Germline V gene data show CDR1 as VENAVY and CDR2 as YDSYNSRV. The CDR3 extends over 15 amino acids. The CDR3 DNA reads as TGTGCCACCTGGGATAGGTGCACTAGTGACTGGATCAAGACGTTT. This translates into CATWDRCTSDWIKTF.

This clone was found many times. The protein held in TCRdb is that of a much larger clone and does not match this DNA's translation at residue 13, likely because of a read error; the protein shown is translated from the DNA. CDR3: CALWEVHSTYYKRLF. CDR3 nucleotides: TGTGCCTTGTGGGAGGTCCACTCCACTTATTATAAGAGACTCTTT. The J gene went uncalled, whereas the V gene is TRGV9. The CDR3 is made up of 15 amino acids. Germline assignment: CDR1 GITISATS and CDR2 ISYDGTV (reference sequence).

As to this clone: TCRdb attributes to this sequence the protein of a much larger clone, which differs from the DNA translation at residue 5; a read error is likely, and the protein displayed is translated from the DNA. Here the CDR3 DNA reads TGTGCCACCTGGGAGAGGCAGGGGAATTATTATAAGAAACTCTTT. It codes for CATWERQGNYYKKLF. V usage is TRGV5 and J usage is TRGJ1 or TRGJ2. Trimming at V came to 4 bases and at J to 0 bases, leaving 9 bases not matched to a gene. The CDR3 contains 15 residues. The germline V gene encodes CDR1 VINAFY and CDR2 YDVSNSKD.

Many counts were recorded for this clone. TCRdb's listed protein matches a much larger clone and diverges from this DNA's translation at residue 12, likely through a read error; the protein shown comes from the DNA. The chain has TRGV9 and TRGJP. Assignment of the J gene here rests on matching the DNA to germline, because TCRdb gives none. Germline V gene lookup returns CDR1 GITISATS and CDR2 ISYDGTV (reference sequence). The length of the CDR3 is 16 residues. CDR3 protein: CALWGSKELGKEIKVF. The CDR3 region has the DNA TGTGCCTTGTGGGGCAGTAAAGAGTTGGGCAAAGAAATCAAGGTATTT.

In this sample, this clone turned up many times. A read error is likely here: a far larger clone is one base away. Other DNA variants within this sample encode the same CDR3. This rearrangement joins TRGV9 to TRGJP. No J gene was available from TCRdb, and it was assigned here by a germline match of the DNA. The CDR3 consists of 16 residues. The germline V gene has CDR1 GITISATS and CDR2 ISYDGTV (reference sequence). CDR3 sequence: CALWESQELGKKIKVF. CDR3 coding DNA: TGTGCCCTGTGGGAGAGTCAAGAGTTGGGCAAAAAAATCAAGGTATTT.